The next 24 T cell receptor beta chains were all read from a single sample in a study of OX40 agonist ivuxolimab in advanced cancers. Library construction relied on the immunoSEQ multiplex PCR assay. In TCRdb, the immuneACCESS table is reduced to in-frame sequences with V and J assigned. These tables do not hold every clone; where another copy was compared, an unresolved V gene accounts for under half, and the others remain unexplained. This sample is represented by several thousand clones; around 75% of them were singletons. Jointly, the top ten make up about 73% of the sample. The starting material was CD4+ or CD8+ T cells sorted from blood, obtained in a trial of the OX40 agonist ivuxolimab. These TCRs come from an adult with an advanced solid tumor such as melanoma, head and neck, liver or kidney cancer.

A word on this clone: This clone may be a read error of a much larger clone one base away. This CDR3 is CATSTGSSYGQYF. CDR3 nucleotides: TGTGCCACCAGCACGGGCAGCTCCTACGGGCAGTACTTC. The chain couples TRBV15 to TRBJ2-7; D not resolved. The CDR3 is 13 residues long. The germline V gene has CDR1 LNHNV and CDR2 YYDKDF (reference sequence).

In its sample, this clone was seen once. CDR3 in amino acids: CASSPGLAGGLRETQYF. CDR3 DNA sequence: TGTGCCAGCAGTCCTGGACTAGCGGGGGGGCTGCGAGAGACCCAGTACTTC. The rearrangement joins TRBV27 to TRBJ2-5; TRBD2 aligns across 15 bases. J gave up 4 bases and V 5 bases, and 8 bases lay outside the gene matches. CDR1 is MNHEY, CDR2 SMNVEV, per germline (reference sequence). The CDR3 sequence is 17 residues long.

This sequence joins TRBV7-6 and TRBJ2-3; maybe TRBD1 (6 bases). The germline gives CDR1 SGHVS, CDR2 FNYEAQ. V lost 3 bases to trimming and J lost 0 bases, with 10 bases between them. The CDR3 has 15 residues. The CDR3 DNA reads as TGTGCCAGCAGCTTGGACAGAGCTAGCACAGATACGCAGTATTTT. Translated, it gives CASSLDRASTDTQYF.

The rearrangement links TRBV30 to TRBJ1-2; 10 bases agree with TRBD1. The V and J ends lost 0 bases and 6 bases, in that order; junction bases with no gene match: 1. CDR1 and CDR2 from the germline V gene are GTSNPN and SVGIG (reference sequence). The CDR3 loop spans 13 amino acids. Here the CDR3 DNA reads TGTGCCTGGAGTGTTGGGACAGGGGATGGCTACACCTTC. It yields the protein CAWSVGTGDGYTF. The variable domain in full, with the rest retrieved from reference TRBV30 and TRBJ1-2, is SQTIHQWPATLVQPVGSPLSLECTVEGTSNPNLYWYRQAAGRGLQLLFYSVGIGQISSEVPQNLSASRPQDRQFILSSKKLLLSDSGFYLCAWSVGTGDGYTFGSGTRLTVV.

CDR3 amino acids: CASSEVGLAGGAYQETQYF. The CDR3 DNA is TGTGCCAGCAGTGAAGTCGGACTAGCGGGGGGAGCGTACCAAGAGACCCAGTACTTC. The chain recombines TRBV6-1 with TRBJ2-5; 14 nucleotides match TRBD2. J lost 0 bases, V lost 1 base, and 7 bases had no gene match. Germline assignment: CDR1 MNHNS and CDR2 SASEGT. CDR3 size: 19 residues.

This clone has just a few counts. The rearrangement joins TRBV7-9 to TRBJ1-3; 8 positions match TRBD1. The V and J ends lost 1 base and 2 bases, in that order; junction bases with no gene match: 4. The CDR3 extends over 16 amino acids. Germline-derived CDR1 and CDR2 are SEHNR and FQNEAQ (reference sequence). The CDR3 loop reads CASSLVGQGAGNTIYF. The CDR3 nucleotides read TGTGCCAGCAGCTTAGTAGGACAGGGCGCTGGAAACACCATATATTTT. Filled out from reference TRBV7-9 and TRBJ1-3, the complete variable domain reads DTGVSQNPRHKITKRGQNVTFRCDPISEHNRLYWYRQTLGQGPEFLTYFQNEAQLEKSRLLSDRFSAERPKGSFSTLEIQRTEQGDSAMYLCASSLVGQGAGNTIYFGEGSWLTVV.

V is TRBV7-2 and J is TRBJ1-2; D is undetermined. This CDR3 comprises 13 residues. The germline CDR1 and CDR2 sequences are SGHTA and FQGNSA. The V and J ends lost 0 bases and 2 bases respectively, with 4 bases between them. The chain's CDR3 is CASSLAQNYGYTF. The CDR3 region has the DNA TGTGCCAGCAGCTTAGCACAGAACTATGGCTACACCTTC. Looking up the rest from reference TRBV7-2 and TRBJ1-2 gives the full variable domain: GAGVSQSPSNKVTEKGKDVELRCDPISGHTALYWYRQSLGQGLEFLIYFQGNSAPDKSGLPSDRFSAERTGGSVSTLTIQRTQQEDSAVYLCASSLAQNYGYTFGSGTRLTVV.

This chain uses TRBV15 with TRBJ2-1; 11 bases are a match to TRBD2. The germline V gene has CDR1 LNHNV and CDR2 YYDKDF (reference sequence). This CDR3 is built from 15 residues. V shed 6 bases, J shed 4 bases, and the junction held 5 bases outside the gene matches. CDR3 in DNA: TGTGCCACCAGTTCGACTAGCGGGGAATACAATGAGCAGTTCTTC. Its translation is CATSSTSGEYNEQFF.

The chain combines TRBV6-1 with TRBJ2-7; the match to TRBD1 covers 10 bases. Germline V gene lookup returns CDR1 MNHNS and CDR2 SASEGT. V was clipped by 0 bases and J by 3 bases; unmatched bases: 2. The CDR3 is 15 residues long. CDR3 amino acids: CASSEATGGIYEQYF. The CDR3 DNA is TGTGCCAGCAGTGAAGCGACAGGGGGCATCTACGAGCAGTACTTC.

This clone was detected only once. The DNA for the CDR3 is TGTGCCAGCACCCCGATGGGGGCCTTCTATGGCTACACCTTC. Translation: CASTPMGAFYGYTF. V is TRBV5-6 and J is TRBJ1-2; D possibly corresponds to TRBD1 (6 bases). Trimming stripped 6 bases from V and 4 bases from J, with 16 bases between. The CDR3 has 14 amino acids. From germline, CDR1 is SGHDT and CDR2 YYEEEE.

CDR3 sequence reads: CASSLVDSSYEQYF. The CDR3 bases are TGCGCCAGCAGCTTGGTGGACAGCTCCTACGAGCAGTACTTC. This rearrangement joins TRBV5-1 to TRBJ2-7, with D perhaps TRBD1 (6 bases). This CDR3 has 14 amino acids. Germline V gives CDR1 SGHRS, CDR2 YFSETQ. V dropped 0 bases and J dropped 0 bases, with 7 bases sitting between them.

The table lists this clone with a count of one. The chain uses TRBV5-6 and TRBJ2-7; D ambiguous. From germline, CDR1 is SGHDT and CDR2 YYEEEE. This CDR3 comprises 15 residues. V lost 2 bases to trimming and J lost 3 bases, with 15 bases between them. The CDR3 sequence: CASSFIEAELYEQYF. The DNA for the CDR3 is TGTGCCAGCAGCTTCATAGAGGCAGAGCTCTACGAGCAGTACTTC.

In this sample, this clone turned up a few times. The chain is built from TRBV29-1 and TRBJ2-7; D is unresolved. Trimming took 3 bases from V and 3 from J, leaving 9 bases between them. The CDR3 runs 12 residues. The V gene's germline CDR1 is SQVTM and CDR2 ANQGSEA. The CDR3 DNA is TGCAGCGTTGAGAGTAAGGACTACGAGCAGTACTTC. Its protein is CSVESKDYEQYF.

The rearrangement joins TRBV2 to TRBJ2-4; D is ambiguous. The CDR3 has 15 residues. Germline V gene sequence: CDR1 SNHLY, CDR2 FYNNEI. With 8 bases removed from V and 0 bases from J, the gap between germline ends came to 14 bases. The CDR3 spells CASEWFGVAKNIQYF. In DNA form, the CDR3 reads TGTGCCAGCGAGTGGTTTGGGGTAGCCAAAAACATTCAGTACTTC.

The chain employs TRBV7-6 and TRBJ2-2, with D possibly being TRBD2 (6 bases). This CDR3 region has 13 residues. Germline CDR1 is SGHVS and CDR2 is FNYEAQ. V dropped 5 bases and J dropped 7 bases, with 11 bases sitting between them. The CDR3 DNA reads as TGTGCCAGCAGCCCAATGCGGGGCGGGGAGCTGTTTTTT. Protein product: CASSPMRGGELFF.

The CDR3 coding sequence is TGTGCCAGCAGCTTAGTTCTGGGGCTCAACACTGAAGCTTTCTTT. Translating gives CASSLVLGLNTEAFF. This chain uses TRBV7-9 with TRBJ1-1, with D possibly matching TRBD1 (5 bases). Germline V gene sequence: CDR1 SEHNR, CDR2 FQNEAQ (reference sequence). Between the trimmed V and J ends, which lost 1 base and 2 bases, there was a span of 11 bases. The CDR3 extends over 15 amino acids.

In its sample, this clone was seen once. The chain employs TRBV2 and TRBJ1-2, with D perhaps matching TRBD1 (5 bases). This CDR3 contains 13 residues. Germline values: CDR1 SNHLY, CDR2 FYNNEI. The V gene lost 7 bases and the J gene lost 5 bases, with 14 bases spanning the gap. CDR3: CASKSRDWYGYTF. DNA for the CDR3: TGTGCCAGCAAGTCCAGGGATTGGTATGGCTACACCTTC.

The chain recombines TRBV27 with TRBJ2-3; weak D call: TRBD1 (6 bases). This CDR3 comprises 16 residues. V dropped 5 bases and J dropped 3 bases, with 18 bases sitting between them. Germline loops: CDR1 MNHEY, CDR2 SMNVEV (reference sequence). The chain's CDR3 is CASSLPPVGATDTQYF. The CDR3 nucleotides read TGTGCCAGCAGTCTACCTCCGGTGGGGGCGACAGATACGCAGTATTTT.

The chain couples TRBV5-5 to TRBJ2-5; maybe TRBD1 (5 bases). Per germline, CDR1 SGHKS and CDR2 YYEKEE (reference sequence). Trimming removed 0 bases at V and 0 bases at J, with 6 bases between. The CDR3 contains 14 residues. The DNA for the CDR3 is TGTGCCAGCAGCTTGGGACAGAACCAAGAGACCCAGTACTTC. It encodes CASSLGQNQETQYF.

The V call is TRBV29-1, the J call TRBJ1-2, with 7 bases identical to TRBD1. The CDR3 consists of 12 residues. Per germline, CDR1 SQVTM and CDR2 ANQGSEA. V trimming: 4 bases; J trimming: 7 bases; junction bases outside the gene matches: 6. The CDR3 DNA reads TGCAGCGTTGGGGGGGACAGTTCTGGCTACACCTTC. As protein: CSVGGDSSGYTF.

In this sample, this clone turned up once. This chain uses TRBV4-2 with TRBJ2-7; the match to TRBD2 covers 7 bases. V gave up 1 base and J gave up 3 bases; unmatched junction bases: 3. The CDR3 has 14 residues. Germline CDR1 and CDR2: LGHNA and YNFKEQ. In nucleotides, the CDR3 is TGTGCCAGCAGCCAAGGGGGGGGAAGCTACGAGCAGTACTTC. It specifies CASSQGGGSYEQYF.

The chain joins TRBV5-5 to TRBJ2-4; D is ambiguous. The CDR3 totals 14 residues. Germline-derived CDR1 and CDR2 are SGHKS and YYEKEE (reference sequence). V shed 1 base and J shed 6 bases, with 11 bases lying between them. The CDR3 bases are TGTGCCAGCAGCTTGCCTAGGGAACTAAACATTCAGTACTTC. Protein: CASSLPRELNIQYF.

The gene calls are TRBV2 and TRBJ1-6; no clear D gene. Germline V gives CDR1 SNHLY, CDR2 FYNNEI. Trimming stripped 2 bases from V and 5 bases from J, with 4 bases between. The CDR3 runs to 13 residues. The CDR3 coding sequence is TGTGCCAGCAGTGAATATAATAATTCACCCCTCCACTTT. Encoded protein: CASSEYNNSPLHF.

V and J are TRBV11-2 and TRBJ2-2; no clear D. This CDR3 is 16 amino acids long. Germline V gives CDR1 SGHAT, CDR2 FQNNGV. V lost 0 bases and J 3 bases, leaving 11 bases between the germline ends. The CDR3 region is CASSLDLGWHTGELFF. The CDR3 region has the DNA TGTGCCAGCAGCTTAGACTTGGGGTGGCACACCGGGGAGCTGTTTTTT.